This T cell receptor (beta chain) was sequenced in a study of cytomegalovirus exposure and HLA in healthy donors. There are 13 residues in the CDR3. Trimming removed 3 bases at V and 3 bases at J, with 9 bases between. Germline values: CDR1 SGHRS, CDR2 YFSETQ. Points on this clone: Antigen unknown.

Primers for the PCR totalled 60 Vbeta and 13 Jbeta. Only in-frame clones appear in the TCRdb table, and some are missing; sequencing was by immunoSEQ multiplex PCR. In the table there are about 190,000 clones, more than 80% of which are singletons. Study observations and caveats: Among TCR beta chains of equal frequency, HLA-associated ones were more clonally expanded in a later analysis.

Each donor's status was that of a healthy bone marrow donor. V and J are TRBV5-1 and TRBJ1-1; the D gene is possibly TRBD1 (6 bases). The receptor was derived from a woman in her forties or fifties in good health and CMV-seropositive. Material for sequencing was PBMCs. This CDR3 reads CASSYRVDTEAFF. The DNA of the CDR3 is TGCGCCAGCAGCTACAGGGTGGACACTGAAGCTTTCTTT.